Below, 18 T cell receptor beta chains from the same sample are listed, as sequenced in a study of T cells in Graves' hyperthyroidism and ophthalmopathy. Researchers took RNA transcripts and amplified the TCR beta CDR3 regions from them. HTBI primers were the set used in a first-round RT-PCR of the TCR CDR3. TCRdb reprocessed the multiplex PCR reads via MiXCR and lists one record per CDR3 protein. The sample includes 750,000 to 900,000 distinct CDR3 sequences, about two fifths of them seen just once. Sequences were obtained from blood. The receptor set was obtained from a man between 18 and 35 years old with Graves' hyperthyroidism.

The CDR3 DNA reads TGCAGCGTTACGGACAGGGCGACGTCTGGGGCCAACGTCCTGACTTTC. As protein: CSVTDRATSGANVLTF. The chain joins TRBV29-1 to TRBJ2-6; 8 nucleotides match TRBD1. The ends lost 5 bases at V and 1 base at J; junction bases unmatched: 7. Germline lookup yields CDR1 SQVTM and CDR2 ANQGSEA. The CDR3 has 16 amino acids.

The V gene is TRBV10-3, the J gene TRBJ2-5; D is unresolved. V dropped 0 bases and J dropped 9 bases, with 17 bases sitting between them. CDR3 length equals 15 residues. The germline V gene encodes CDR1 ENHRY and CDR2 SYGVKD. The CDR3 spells CAISESAANNQPQYF. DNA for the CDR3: TGTGCCATCAGTGAGTCGGCAGCTAACAATCAGCCCCAGTACTTC.

The CDR3 nucleotides are TGTGCCAGCAGTTACGGCCGGCTGGGTTCACCCCTCCACTTT. It yields the protein CASSYGRLGSPLHF. The chain carries TRBV6-5 and TRBJ1-6, with D unresolved. Per germline, CDR1 MNHEY and CDR2 SVGAGI. The CDR3 runs 14 residues. V lost 2 bases to trimming and J lost 9 bases, with 11 bases between them.

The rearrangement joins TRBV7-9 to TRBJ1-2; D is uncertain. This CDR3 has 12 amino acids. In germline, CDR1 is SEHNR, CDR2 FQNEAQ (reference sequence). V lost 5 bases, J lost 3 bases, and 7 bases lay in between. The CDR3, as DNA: TGTGCCAGCAGCCTTAATGACTATGGCTACACCTTC. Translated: CASSLNDYGYTF.

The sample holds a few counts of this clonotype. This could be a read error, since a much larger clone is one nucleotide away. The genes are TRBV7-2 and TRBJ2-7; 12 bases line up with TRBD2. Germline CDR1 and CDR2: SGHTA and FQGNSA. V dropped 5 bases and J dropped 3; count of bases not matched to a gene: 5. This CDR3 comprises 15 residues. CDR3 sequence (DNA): TGTGCCAGCAGCCCTTGGACTAGCGGGATCTACGAGCAGTACTTC. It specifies CASSPWTSGIYEQYF.

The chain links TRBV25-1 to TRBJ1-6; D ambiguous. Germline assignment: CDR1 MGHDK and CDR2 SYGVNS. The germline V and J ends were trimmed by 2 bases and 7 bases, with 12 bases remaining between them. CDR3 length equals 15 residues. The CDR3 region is CASSEQAGYNSPLHF. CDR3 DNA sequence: TGTGCCAGCAGTGAACAGGCGGGATACAATTCACCCCTCCACTTT.

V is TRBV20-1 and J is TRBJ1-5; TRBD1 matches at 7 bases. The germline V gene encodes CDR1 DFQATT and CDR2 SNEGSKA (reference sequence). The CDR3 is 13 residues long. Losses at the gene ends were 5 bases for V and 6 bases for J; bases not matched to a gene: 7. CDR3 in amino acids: CSASTGVGQPQHF. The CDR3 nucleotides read TGCAGTGCTTCCACAGGGGTTGGTCAGCCCCAGCATTTT.

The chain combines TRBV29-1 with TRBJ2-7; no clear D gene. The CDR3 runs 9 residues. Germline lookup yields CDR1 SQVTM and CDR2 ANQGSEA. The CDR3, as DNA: TGCGGCCCCCCCCACGAGCAGTACTTC. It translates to CGPPHEQYF.

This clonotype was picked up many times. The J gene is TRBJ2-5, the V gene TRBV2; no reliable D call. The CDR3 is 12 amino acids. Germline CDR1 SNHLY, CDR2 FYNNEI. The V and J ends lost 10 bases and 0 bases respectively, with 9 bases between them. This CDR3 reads CAIQTDQETQYF. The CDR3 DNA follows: TGTGCCATCCAGACGGACCAAGAGACCCAGTACTTC.

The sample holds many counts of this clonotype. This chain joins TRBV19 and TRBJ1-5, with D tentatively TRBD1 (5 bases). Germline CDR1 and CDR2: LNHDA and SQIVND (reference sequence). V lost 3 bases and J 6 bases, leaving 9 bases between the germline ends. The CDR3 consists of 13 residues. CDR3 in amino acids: CASSMGGAQPQHF. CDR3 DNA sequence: TGTGCCAGTAGTATGGGAGGGGCTCAGCCCCAGCATTTT.

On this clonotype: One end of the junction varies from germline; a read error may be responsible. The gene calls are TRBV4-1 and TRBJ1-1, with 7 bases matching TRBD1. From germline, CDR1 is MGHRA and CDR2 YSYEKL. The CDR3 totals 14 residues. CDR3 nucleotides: TGCGCCAGCAGCCAAGAAGGGGAGGAGACAGGGAAATTTTTT. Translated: CASSQEGEETGKFF.

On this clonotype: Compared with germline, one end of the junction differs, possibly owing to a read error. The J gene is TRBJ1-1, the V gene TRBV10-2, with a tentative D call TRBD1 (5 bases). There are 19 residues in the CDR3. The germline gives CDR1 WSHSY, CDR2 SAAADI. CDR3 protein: CASSPIRARSGRRNTEAFF. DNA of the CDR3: TGTGCCAGCAGTCCGATAAGGGCTCGATCGGGACGGAGGAACACTGAAGCTTTCTTT.

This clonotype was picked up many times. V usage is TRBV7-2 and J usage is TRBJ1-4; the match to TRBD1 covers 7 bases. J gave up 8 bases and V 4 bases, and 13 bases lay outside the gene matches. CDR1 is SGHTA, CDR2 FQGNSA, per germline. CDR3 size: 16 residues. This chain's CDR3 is CASSSRLQGRREKLFF. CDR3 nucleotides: TGTGCCAGCAGCTCTCGGCTACAGGGGCGGAGGGAAAAACTGTTTTTT.

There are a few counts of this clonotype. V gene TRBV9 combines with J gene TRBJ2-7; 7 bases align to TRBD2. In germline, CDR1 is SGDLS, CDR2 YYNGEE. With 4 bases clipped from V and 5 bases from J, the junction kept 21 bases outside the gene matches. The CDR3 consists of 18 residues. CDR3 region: CASSSVRRSGRLRNEQYF. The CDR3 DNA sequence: TGTGCCAGCAGCTCGGTTCGTAGGTCCGGGAGGTTAAGGAACGAGCAGTACTTC.

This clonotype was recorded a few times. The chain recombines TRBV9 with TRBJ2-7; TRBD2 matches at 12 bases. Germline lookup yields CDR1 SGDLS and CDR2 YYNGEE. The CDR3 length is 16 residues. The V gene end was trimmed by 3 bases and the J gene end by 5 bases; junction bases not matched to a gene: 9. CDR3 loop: CASSADRLAGANEQYF. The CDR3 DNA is TGTGCCAGCAGCGCCGATAGACTAGCGGGAGCAAACGAGCAGTACTTC. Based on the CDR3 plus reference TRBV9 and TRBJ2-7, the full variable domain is DSGVTQTPKHLITATGQRVTLRCSPRSGDLSVYWYQQSLDQGLQFLIQYYNGEERAKGNILERFSAQQFPDLHSELNLSSLELGDSALYFCASSADRLAGANEQYFGPGTRLTVT.

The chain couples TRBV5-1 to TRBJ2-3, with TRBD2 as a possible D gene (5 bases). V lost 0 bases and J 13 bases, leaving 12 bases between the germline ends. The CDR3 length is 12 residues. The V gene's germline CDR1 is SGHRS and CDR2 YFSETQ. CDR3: CASSLEQTREYF. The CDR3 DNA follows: TGCGCCAGCAGCTTGGAACAGACGAGGGAGTATTTT.

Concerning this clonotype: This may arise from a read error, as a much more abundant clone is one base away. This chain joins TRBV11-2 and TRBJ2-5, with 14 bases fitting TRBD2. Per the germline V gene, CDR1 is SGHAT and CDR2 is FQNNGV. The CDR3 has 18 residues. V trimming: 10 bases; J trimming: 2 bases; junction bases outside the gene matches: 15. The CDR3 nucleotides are TGTGCCACCAGTGGTAGTAAAAGGACTAGCGGGAGGCAAGAGACCCAGTACTTC. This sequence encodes CATSGSKRTSGRQETQYF.

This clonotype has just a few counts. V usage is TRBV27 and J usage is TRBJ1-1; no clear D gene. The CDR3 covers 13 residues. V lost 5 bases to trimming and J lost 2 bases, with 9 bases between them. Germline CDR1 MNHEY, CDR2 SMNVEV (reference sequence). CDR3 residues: CASSQAYNTEAFF. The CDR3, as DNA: TGTGCCAGCAGTCAGGCTTACAACACTGAAGCTTTCTTT.